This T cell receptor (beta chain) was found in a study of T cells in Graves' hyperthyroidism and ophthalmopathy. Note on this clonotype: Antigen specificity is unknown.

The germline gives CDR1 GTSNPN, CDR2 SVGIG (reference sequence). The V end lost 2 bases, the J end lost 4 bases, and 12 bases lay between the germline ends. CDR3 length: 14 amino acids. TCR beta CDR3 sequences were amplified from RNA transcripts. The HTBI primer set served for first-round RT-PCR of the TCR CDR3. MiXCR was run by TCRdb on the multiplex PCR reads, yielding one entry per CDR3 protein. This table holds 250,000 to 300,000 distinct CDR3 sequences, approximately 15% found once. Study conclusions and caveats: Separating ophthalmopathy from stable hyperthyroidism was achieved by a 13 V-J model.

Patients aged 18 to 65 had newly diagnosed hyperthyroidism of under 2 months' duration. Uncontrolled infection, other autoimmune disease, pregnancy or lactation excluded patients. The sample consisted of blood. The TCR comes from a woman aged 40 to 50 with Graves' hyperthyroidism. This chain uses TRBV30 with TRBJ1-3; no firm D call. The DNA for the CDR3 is TGTGCCTGGAGTAAAGGAGTGGGCGGAAACACCATATATTTT. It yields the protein CAWSKGVGGNTIYF.